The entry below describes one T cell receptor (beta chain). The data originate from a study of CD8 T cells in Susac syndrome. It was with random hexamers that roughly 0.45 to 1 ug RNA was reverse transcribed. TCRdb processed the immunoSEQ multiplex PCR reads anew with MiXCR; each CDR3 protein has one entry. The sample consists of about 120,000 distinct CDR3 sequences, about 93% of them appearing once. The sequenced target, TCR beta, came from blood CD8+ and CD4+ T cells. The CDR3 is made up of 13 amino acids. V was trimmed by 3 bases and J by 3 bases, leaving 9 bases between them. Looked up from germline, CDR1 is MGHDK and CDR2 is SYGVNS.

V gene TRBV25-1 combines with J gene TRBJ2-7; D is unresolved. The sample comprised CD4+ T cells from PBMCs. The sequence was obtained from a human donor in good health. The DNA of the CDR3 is TGTGCCAGCAGTGAGGACGCTGACTACGAGCAGTACTTC. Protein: CASSEDADYEQYF.